One and the same sample provided the 6 T cell receptor beta chains below, sequenced in a study of T cell changes during pregnancy in multiple sclerosis. Sequencing was performed with immunoSEQ multiplex PCR; in TCRdb, only in-frame clones are kept and a portion is missing. The data hold about 48,000 clones, with roughly 88% observed a single time. Sequenced here: CD4+ T cells from peripheral blood mononuclear cells, sampled in the second trimester of pregnancy. The receptors derive from a female donor with multiple sclerosis, enrolled in a pregnancy study.

J is TRBJ2-6 and V is TRBV19, with 7 positions matching TRBD1. This CDR3 is built from 18 residues. Per the germline V gene, CDR1 is LNHDA and CDR2 is SQIVND (reference sequence). Germline trimming cut 5 bases from V and 0 bases from J; bases unmatched to any gene: 10. This chain's CDR3 is CASSDAGTANSGANVLTF. The CDR3 DNA is TGTGCCAGTAGTGATGCCGGGACAGCGAACTCTGGGGCCAACGTCCTGACTTTC.

The chain is built from TRBV27 and TRBJ2-3, with 11 bases fitting TRBD2. This CDR3 contains 16 residues. The germline V gene encodes CDR1 MNHEY and CDR2 SMNVEV (reference sequence). V shed 3 bases, J shed 5 bases, and the junction held 7 bases outside the gene matches. The CDR3 DNA reads TGTGCCAGCAGTTTTTTTTTAGCGGGAGGGGTAGATACGCAGTATTTT. It specifies CASSFFLAGGVDTQYF.

The chain employs TRBV14 and TRBJ2-1; TRBD2 aligns across 10 bases. J gave up 3 bases and V 2 bases, and 4 bases lay outside the gene matches. The CDR3 runs 16 residues. From germline, CDR1 is SGHDN and CDR2 FVKESK. This CDR3 reads CASSQLAGAIYNEQFF. The DNA for the CDR3 is TGTGCCAGCAGCCAACTAGCGGGAGCCATCTACAATGAGCAGTTCTTC.

The genes are TRBV2 and TRBJ1-2; tentatively, D is TRBD1 (5 bases). CDR3 length equals 14 residues. Germline CDR1 reads SNHLY; CDR2 reads FYNNEI. V was pared by 5 bases and J by 8 bases, with 18 bases between. The CDR3, as DNA: TGTGCCAGCAGTCAAGAATCTGGGGCTTCCGGCTACACCTTC. It codes for CASSQESGASGYTF.

This chain connects TRBV28 to TRBJ2-2; 7 bases align to TRBD1. V shed 6 bases, J shed 4 bases, and the junction held 5 bases outside the gene matches. The germline V gene encodes CDR1 MDHEN and CDR2 SYDVKM. This CDR3 region has 14 residues. CDR3 DNA sequence: TGTGCCAGCAGCCCGACAGGGCTCACCGGGGAGCTGTTTTTT. Residues: CASSPTGLTGELFF.

With respect to this clone: This specimen includes other DNA sequences encoding the same CDR3. This rearrangement joins TRBV5-1 to TRBJ2-3, with TRBD2 matching 12 bases. Germline-derived CDR1 and CDR2 are SGHRS and YFSETQ. V lost 4 bases, J lost 4 bases, and 7 bases stayed unmatched. The CDR3 consists of 16 residues. DNA of the CDR3: TGCGCCAGCAGCCCTCTAGCGGGAGGGGTCGCAGATACGCAGTATTTT. This codes for CASSPLAGGVADTQYF. Based on the CDR3 plus reference TRBV5-1 and TRBJ2-3, the full variable domain is KAGVTQTPRYLIKTRGQQVTLSCSPISGHRSVSWYQQTPGQGLQFLFEYFSETQRNKGNFPGRFSGRQFSNSRSEMNVSTLELGDSALYLCASSPLAGGVADTQYFGPGTRLTVL.